A selection of T cell receptor beta chains follows, all from one sample in a study of blood T cell repertoires in COVID-19. Profiled with immunoSEQ multiplex PCR; TCRdb holds only in-frame clones, not every one. The top ten hold 9% to 10% of the sample, which has 70,000 or so clones, about four fifths seen once. Sequenced material: peripheral blood. These receptor sequences come from a human donor in a cohort sampled during active COVID-19. Both conserved end residues are part of each CDR3. D genes are given only for firm matches. Rows give clone size only sometimes, using once, few, many, or a class for an expanded clone.

abundance | d_gene | j_gene | v_gene | CDR3nt | CDR3aa
- | - | TRBJ2-7 | TRBV6-5 | TGTGCCAGCACCCTGGGCCCGACCTACGAGCAGTACTTC | CASTLGPTYEQYF
few | - | TRBJ1-2 | TRBV6-6 | TGTGCCAGCAAAGGACAGACCTATGGCTACACCTTC | CASKGQTYGYTF
- | TRBD2 | TRBJ2-6 | TRBV5-8 | TGTGCCAGCAGCTTGGGACTAGCGGGAGTTTCGGGGGCCAACGTCCTGACTTTC | CASSLGLAGVSGANVLTF
- | - | TRBJ1-2 | TRBV30 | TGTGCCTGGAGTGTAATTCAAGCGGGCTATGGCTACACCTTC | CAWSVIQAGYGYTF
- | - | TRBJ2-3 | TRBV11-2 | TGTGCCAGCAGCTCAGTACCGGAGGGCCGAGATACGCAGTATTTT | CASSSVPEGRDTQYF
- | TRBD2 | TRBJ2-5 | TRBV6-2/TRBV6-3 | TGTGCCAGCAGCTATAGCGGGACCGGGACTCAGTACTTC | CASSYSGTGTQYF
- | TRBD2 | TRBJ2-1 | TRBV6-2/TRBV6-3 | TGTGCCAGCAGTCGGACTAGCAATGAGCAGTTCTTC | CASSRTSNEQFF
- | TRBD2 | TRBJ2-1 | TRBV5-1 | TGCGCCAGCAGCTTACAGCGGGATCTCTACAATGAGCAGTTCTTC | CASSLQRDLYNEQFF
few | TRBD1 | TRBJ2-7 | TRBV6-5 | TGTGCCAGCGATAACAGGGGGCGAACCACCTACGAGCAGTACTTC | CASDNRGRTTYEQYF
- | - | TRBJ2-7 | TRBV6-5 | TGTGCCAGCACGGCCGACAGGAGACCTTACGAGCAGTACTTC | CASTADRRPYEQYF